One and the same sample provided the 32 T cell receptor beta chains below, sequenced in a study of T cell repertoires in cytomegalovirus infection. TCRdb reprocessed the reads via MiXCR and lists one record per CDR3 protein. The repertoire consists of tens of thousands of distinct CDR3 sequences, with 4% occurring once and the leading ten covering roughly 22%. Source material: PBMCs. These receptors all stem from a human donor in good health (CMV status not recorded). Some clones in this sample may be carry-over from other donors' samples.

In this sample, this clonotype turned up many times. The chain links TRBV20-1 to TRBJ2-2; D is unresolved. Trimming left V 6 bases short and J 0 bases short, with 17 bases between. CDR3 size: 16 residues. Germline V gives CDR1 DFQATT, CDR2 SNEGSKA (reference sequence). CDR3 amino acids: CSAMDDPTANTGELFF. Here the CDR3 DNA reads TGCAGTGCAATGGATGACCCCACCGCGAACACCGGGGAGCTGTTTTTT.

This clonotype was seen at least ten times. The chain combines TRBV7-2 with TRBJ2-1; D may be TRBD2 (6 bases). V dropped 2 bases and J dropped 3 bases, with 11 bases sitting between them. This CDR3 spans 15 amino acids. Per the germline V gene, CDR1 is SGHTA and CDR2 is FQGNSA. The CDR3 coding sequence is TGTGCCAGCAGCTTACTGGCTAGCGACTACAATGAGCAGTTCTTC. This encodes CASSLLASDYNEQFF. The full variable domain, rest sourced from reference TRBV7-2 and TRBJ2-1, is GAGVSQSPSNKVTEKGKDVELRCDPISGHTALYWYRQSLGQGLEFLIYFQGNSAPDKSGLPSDRFSAERTGGSVSTLTIQRTQQEDSAVYLCASSLLASDYNEQFFGPGTRLTVL.

This clonotype was seen at least ten times. The V gene is TRBV6-2 or TRBV6-3, the J gene TRBJ2-2; a possible D gene is TRBD1 (6 bases). The CDR3 spans 13 residues. Germline V gene data show CDR1 as MNHEY and CDR2 as SVGEGT. V gave up 6 bases and J gave up 7 bases, with 12 bases separating them. The CDR3 DNA is TGTGCCAGCAGGGAACAGGGATTCGGGGAGCTGTTTTTT. Translated, it gives CASREQGFGELFF.

This clonotype was recorded many times. This sequence joins TRBV4-1 and TRBJ1-6; unclear D gene. Per germline, CDR1 MGHRA and CDR2 YSYEKL. This CDR3 has 13 residues. The V end was cut by 1 base, the J end by 10 bases, with 8 bases between. CDR3 in amino acids: CASSQASGSPLHF. The DNA of the CDR3 is TGCGCCAGCAGCCAAGCGAGCGGCTCACCCCTCCACTTT.

Many counts were recorded for this clonotype. The CDR3 loop is CASSPGLPSTDTQYF. As DNA, the CDR3 is TGTGCCAGCAGCCCCGGACTACCTAGCACAGATACGCAGTATTTT. The V gene is TRBV7-3, the J gene TRBJ2-3; possibly TRBD2 for D (6 bases). V dropped 5 bases and J dropped 0 bases, with 12 bases sitting between them. This CDR3 region has 15 residues. The germline CDR1 and CDR2 sequences are SGHTA and FQGTGA.

This clonotype was counted many times. The chain combines TRBV28 with TRBJ2-1; 12 bases map to TRBD2. V dropped 10 bases and J dropped 3; count of bases not matched to a gene: 4. The CDR3 loop spans 14 amino acids. Germline lookup yields CDR1 MDHEN and CDR2 SYDVKM. The CDR3: CATTSGRIYNEQFF. For the CDR3, the DNA is TGTGCCACAACTAGCGGGAGGATCTACAATGAGCAGTTCTTC. The complete variable domain, with remaining parts taken from reference TRBV28 and TRBJ2-1, reads DVKVTQSSRYLVKRTGEKVFLECVQDMDHENMFWYRQDPGLGLRLIYFSYDVKMKEKGDIPEGYSVSREKKERFSLILESASTNQTSMYLCATTSGRIYNEQFFGPGTRLTVL.

This clonotype was seen ten or more times. This chain joins TRBV12-3 or TRBV12-4 and TRBJ2-3; 9 bases match TRBD2. V lost 5 bases and J lost 5; bases outside the gene matches: 8. The CDR3 is made up of 15 amino acids. The CDR3 region is CASSPREGRVDTQYF. The CDR3 region has the DNA TGTGCCAGCAGTCCGCGGGAGGGCCGTGTAGATACGCAGTATTTT.

This clonotype was counted many times. The CDR3 region has the DNA TGTGCCAGCGGTCTCGGCGGGAGCTCCTACGAGCAGTACTTC. Translating gives CASGLGGSSYEQYF. The genes are TRBV28 and TRBJ2-7, with 7 bases lining up with TRBD2. The V segment lost 8 bases and the J segment 0 bases; nucleotides outside the gene matches: 7. CDR1 is MDHEN, CDR2 SYDVKM, per germline. This CDR3 spans 14 amino acids.

This clonotype was seen many times. One end of the junction does not line up with germline, which may come from a read error. The chain couples TRBV28 to TRBJ1-6; D is possibly TRBD1 (5 bases). The CDR3 extends over 14 amino acids. CDR1 and CDR2 from the germline V gene are MDHEN and SYDVKM. The chain's CDR3 is CASSPQSGGSALHF. In DNA, the CDR3 is TGTGCCAGCAGTCCTCAATCCGGGGGTTCAGCCCTCCACTTT.

This clonotype was recorded many times. The chain joins TRBV12-3 or TRBV12-4 to TRBJ1-5; the match to TRBD1 covers 7 bases. The CDR3 sequence is 15 residues long. The ends lost 8 bases at V and 6 bases at J; junction bases unmatched: 13. The CDR3 protein is CASAARGGGLQPQHF. CDR3 bases: TGTGCCAGCGCTGCCCGTGGAGGGGGCCTTCAGCCCCAGCATTTT.

This clonotype was counted between two and nine times. The chain recombines TRBV7-9 with TRBJ1-5; maybe TRBD1 (5 bases). V lost 5 bases and J lost 1, with 9 bases in between. Looked up from germline, CDR1 is SEHNR and CDR2 is FQNEAQ (reference sequence). The CDR3 has 14 residues. The CDR3 DNA sequence: TGTGCCAGCAGCGCAGACAGCAGCAATCAGCCCCAGCATTTT. Translated, it gives CASSADSSNQPQHF.

In this sample, this clonotype turned up many times. The chain couples TRBV12-3 or TRBV12-4 to TRBJ2-5; D unresolved. V shed 7 bases and J shed 6 bases, with 15 bases lying between them. The CDR3 is 13 amino acids. The CDR3 reads CASTLGATKTQYF. The CDR3 nucleotides read TGTGCCAGCACTCTGGGTGCCACGAAGACCCAGTACTTC.

This clonotype was observed at least ten times. The chain links TRBV12-3 or TRBV12-4 to TRBJ1-2; D gene unclear. V lost 5 bases, J lost 6 bases, and 16 bases lay in between. The CDR3 loop spans 14 amino acids. CDR3 coding DNA: TGTGCCAGCAGTCTCTCCCCGTGGACGGATGGCTACACCTTC. Its protein product is CASSLSPWTDGYTF.

This clonotype was seen at least ten times. This sequence joins TRBV7-2 and TRBJ1-4; D may be TRBD1 (6 bases). V was pared by 5 bases and J by 8 bases, with 15 bases between. The germline gives CDR1 SGHTA, CDR2 FQGNSA. There are 14 residues in the CDR3. CDR3 coding DNA: TGTGCCAGCAGCAAGACAGGCGCGCACGAAAAACTGTTTTTT. It translates to CASSKTGAHEKLFF.

This clonotype was seen ten or more times. The V call is TRBV20-1, the J call TRBJ2-3, with D uncertain. CDR1 is DFQATT and CDR2 is SNEGSKA in the germline V gene (reference sequence). V lost 1 base and J lost 10, with 12 bases in between. The CDR3 has 12 amino acids. Here the CDR3 DNA reads TGCAGTGCTAGAGGTGGCTCTTATCCGCAGTATTTT. Protein sequence: CSARGGSYPQYF.

The chain links TRBV28 to TRBJ1-4; D unclear. The CDR3 totals 15 residues. Trimming took 4 bases from V and 10 from J, leaving 19 bases between them. The germline V gene encodes CDR1 MDHEN and CDR2 SYDVKM. The CDR3 nucleotides read TGTGCCAGCAGTTCAACCGGGAGCGGGAAGGGAAAACTGTTTTTT. Amino acids: CASSSTGSGKGKLFF. The whole variable domain, filled in from reference TRBV28 and TRBJ1-4, reads DVKVTQSSRYLVKRTGEKVFLECVQDMDHENMFWYRQDPGLGLRLIYFSYDVKMKEKGDIPEGYSVSREKKERFSLILESASTNQTSMYLCASSSTGSGKGKLFFGSGTQLSVL.

This clonotype was seen repeatedly, ten times or more. The genes are TRBV3-1 and TRBJ1-1; no clear D. This CDR3 is 12 amino acids long. Trimming removed 3 bases from V and 0 bases from J, with 2 bases in between. Germline-derived CDR1 and CDR2 are LGHDT and YNNKEL (reference sequence). The CDR3, as DNA: TGTGCCAGCAGCCAGGTGAACACTGAAGCTTTCTTT. Its translation: CASSQVNTEAFF.

This clonotype was counted at least ten times. The chain joins TRBV7-2 to TRBJ2-3, with TRBD2 identical over 8 bases. CDR1 and CDR2 from the germline V gene are SGHTA and FQGNSA. V dropped 0 bases and J dropped 4; count of bases not matched to a gene: 3. This CDR3 is 15 amino acids long. CDR3 coding DNA: TGTGCCAGCAGCTTAGCCGGCGGGGGGTCAGATACGCAGTATTTT. Protein product: CASSLAGGGSDTQYF.

This clonotype was detected only a few times. The rearrangement links TRBV5-6 to TRBJ1-1; TRBD1 is a possible D gene (6 bases). Trimming took off 1 base at V and 5 bases at J, with 18 bases between the two ends. The CDR3 loop spans 16 amino acids. Germline lookup yields CDR1 SGHDT and CDR2 YYEEEE. Here the CDR3 DNA reads TGTGCCAGCAGCTTGCGGCAGGGAGGGGGAGGGACTGAAGCTTTCTTT. Its translation is CASSLRQGGGGTEAFF.

This clonotype has at least ten counts. J is TRBJ1-2 and V is TRBV4-3, with unresolved D. Trimming pared 4 bases from V and 4 bases from J, leaving 10 bases between. CDR1 is LGHNA and CDR2 is YSLEER in the germline V gene. This CDR3 has 13 residues. The chain's CDR3 is CASSRGRTYGYTF. The CDR3, as DNA: TGCGCCAGCAGCCGCGGACGGACCTATGGCTACACCTTC.

This clonotype has a count of ten or more. The chain links TRBV7-2 to TRBJ2-3, with 9 bases identical to TRBD2. The CDR3 contains 15 residues. Trimming at V came to 2 bases and at J to 9 bases, leaving 9 bases not matched to a gene. Germline V gene lookup returns CDR1 SGHTA and CDR2 FQGNSA. The CDR3 is CASSLTRGGGRTQYF. The DNA of the CDR3 is TGTGCCAGCAGCTTAACCCGCGGGGGGGGTCGAACGCAGTATTTT.

The sample holds many counts of this clonotype. The chain has TRBV7-2 and TRBJ1-2; 7 nucleotides align to TRBD1. The CDR3 contains 18 residues. Germline V CDR1 and CDR2: SGHTA, FQGNSA. Losses at the gene ends were 1 base for V and 4 bases for J; bases not matched to a gene: 15. DNA of the CDR3: TGTGCCAGCAGCTTAGACAACTTCCGGGACAGATTACTCTATGGCTACACCTTC. This translates into CASSLDNFRDRLLYGYTF.

This rearrangement joins TRBV6-6 to TRBJ2-3; D call uncertain. V gave up 7 bases and J gave up 4 bases, with 6 bases separating them. There are 11 residues in the CDR3. Germline V gene lookup returns CDR1 MNHNY and CDR2 SVGAGI (reference sequence). CDR3 bases: TGTGCCAGCACGCGTGCAGATACGCAGTATTTT. This codes for CASTRADTQYF.

The rearrangement links TRBV20-1 to TRBJ1-2, with unresolved D. The germline CDR1 and CDR2 sequences are DFQATT and SNEGSKA (reference sequence). V was clipped by 6 bases and J by 2 bases, with 16 bases between them. This CDR3 is built from 14 residues. CDR3 sequence: CSATPRLINYGYTF. CDR3 coding DNA: TGCAGTGCCACCCCGCGGCTGATCAACTATGGCTACACCTTC.

The gene calls are TRBV5-6 and TRBJ1-4; no clear D gene. This CDR3 has 14 amino acids. Germline V gives CDR1 SGHDT, CDR2 YYEEEE. With 6 bases removed from V and 4 bases from J, the gap between germline ends came to 13 bases. CDR3 bases: TGTGCCAGCACCCCGAGGCAGCTTAATGAAAAACTGTTTTTT. Protein sequence: CASTPRQLNEKLFF. Drawing the rest from reference TRBV5-6 and TRBJ1-4, the complete variable domain is DAGVTQSPTHLIKTRGQQVTLRCSPKSGHDTVSWYQQALGQGPQFIFQYYEEEERQRGNFPDRFSGHQFPNYSSELNVNALLLGDSALYLCASTPRQLNEKLFFGSGTQLSVL.

DNA for the CDR3: TGTGCCACCTGGTACTCTGGGGCCAACGTCCTGACTTTC. Its protein is CATWYSGANVLTF. The rearrangement joins TRBV28 to TRBJ2-6; D is unresolved. Germline-derived CDR1 and CDR2 are MDHEN and SYDVKM. V gave up 10 bases and J gave up 0 bases, with 7 bases separating them. The CDR3 covers 13 residues.

This clonotype was counted ten times or more. The DNA of the CDR3 is TGTGCCAGCAGTTTGAGACAGCTCAACACAGATACGCAGTATTTT. Translating it yields CASSLRQLNTDTQYF. The chain has TRBV12-3 or TRBV12-4 and TRBJ2-3, with D perhaps matching TRBD1 (5 bases). With 3 bases removed from V and 2 bases from J, the gap between germline ends came to 12 bases. CDR3 length equals 15 residues.

This clonotype was seen ten or more times. V and J are TRBV7-2 and TRBJ1-4, with TRBD1 matching 7 bases. Unmatched junction bases numbered 9, after V lost 5 bases and J lost 6 bases. CDR3 length equals 15 residues. Germline values: CDR1 SGHTA, CDR2 FQGNSA. In DNA form, the CDR3 reads TGTGCCAGCAGCGGCAGGGGGATACAGTATGAAAAACTGTTTTTT. Translated, it gives CASSGRGIQYEKLFF.

This clonotype was counted ten times or more. The chain employs TRBV28 and TRBJ2-4, with D perhaps matching TRBD2 (5 bases). Trimming shortened V by 8 bases and J by 6 bases, and 11 bases separated the two germline ends. The CDR3 covers 12 residues. CDR1 is MDHEN and CDR2 is SYDVKM in the germline V gene. The CDR3 protein is CASSGLGNIQYF. In DNA form, the CDR3 reads TGTGCCAGCTCGGGGTTGGGAAACATTCAGTACTTC.

This clonotype appeared many times. V and J are TRBV7-2 and TRBJ2-7; TRBD2 matches at 10 bases. Trimming took 5 bases from V and 3 from J; bases not matched to a gene: 7. This CDR3 has 15 amino acids. CDR1 SGHTA and CDR2 FQGNSA come from the germline V gene. As DNA, the CDR3 is TGTGCCAGCAGCACGCAGCGGGGGGGCCTCTACGAGCAGTACTTC. It encodes CASSTQRGGLYEQYF.

This clonotype was counted at least ten times. The J gene is TRBJ2-1, the V gene TRBV5-8; D gene ambiguous. Trimming left V 3 bases short and J 8 bases short, with 18 bases between. The germline V gene encodes CDR1 SGHTS and CDR2 YDEGEE. The CDR3 sequence is 15 residues long. The CDR3 nucleotides are TGTGCCAGCAGCTCCGGCTTAACAAGCCGGGATGAGCAGTTCTTC. Translating gives CASSSGLTSRDEQFF.

This clonotype came up many times. V is TRBV7-2 and J is TRBJ2-1, with D perhaps TRBD2 (6 bases). Germline values: CDR1 SGHTA, CDR2 FQGNSA. This CDR3 region has 15 residues. V was cut by 5 bases and J by 1 base, with 12 bases left in between. The CDR3, as DNA: TGTGCCAGCAGCACAGGACTACCTTCCTACAATGAGCAGTTCTTC. As protein: CASSTGLPSYNEQFF.